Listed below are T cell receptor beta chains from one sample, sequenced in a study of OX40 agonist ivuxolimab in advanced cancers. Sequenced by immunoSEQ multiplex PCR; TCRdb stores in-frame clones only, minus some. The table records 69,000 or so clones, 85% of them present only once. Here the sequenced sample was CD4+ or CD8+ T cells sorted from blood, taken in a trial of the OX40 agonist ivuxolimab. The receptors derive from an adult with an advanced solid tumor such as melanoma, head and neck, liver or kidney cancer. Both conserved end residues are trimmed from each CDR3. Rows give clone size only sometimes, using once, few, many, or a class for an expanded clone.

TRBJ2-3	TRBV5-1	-	ASSFSSRTDTQY
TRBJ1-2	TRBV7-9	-	ASSLDRATYGYT
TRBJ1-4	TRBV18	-	ASSPRGEKLF
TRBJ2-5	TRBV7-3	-	ASSLAGGPEETQY
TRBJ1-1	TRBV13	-	AGSFAVNTEAF
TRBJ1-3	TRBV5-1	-	ASSFDRGTIY
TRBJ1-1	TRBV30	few	AFGQGAATTEAF
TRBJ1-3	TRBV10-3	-	AIRQDQSGNTIY
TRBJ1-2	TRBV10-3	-	AISAYNNYGYT
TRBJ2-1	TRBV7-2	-	ASSPRSSGEQF
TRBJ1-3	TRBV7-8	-	ASSPGGGSGNTIY
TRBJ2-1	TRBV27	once	ASSPTRAASYNEQF
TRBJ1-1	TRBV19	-	ATAARGGYGTEAF
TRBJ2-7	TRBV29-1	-	SVDEQGSEQY
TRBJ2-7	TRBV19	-	ASSIAGLALEQY
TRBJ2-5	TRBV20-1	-	SATWETQY
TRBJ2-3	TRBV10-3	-	AISESGGQGFTDTQY
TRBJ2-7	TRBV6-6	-	ASREVAGGAYEQY
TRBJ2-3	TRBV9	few	ASRGRADTQY
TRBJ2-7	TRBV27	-	ASSLGHTYEQY
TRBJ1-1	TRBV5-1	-	ASSLVVGVDTEAF
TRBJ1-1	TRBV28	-	ASSKDRVQAF
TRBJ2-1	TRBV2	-	ASTKGGLYNEQF